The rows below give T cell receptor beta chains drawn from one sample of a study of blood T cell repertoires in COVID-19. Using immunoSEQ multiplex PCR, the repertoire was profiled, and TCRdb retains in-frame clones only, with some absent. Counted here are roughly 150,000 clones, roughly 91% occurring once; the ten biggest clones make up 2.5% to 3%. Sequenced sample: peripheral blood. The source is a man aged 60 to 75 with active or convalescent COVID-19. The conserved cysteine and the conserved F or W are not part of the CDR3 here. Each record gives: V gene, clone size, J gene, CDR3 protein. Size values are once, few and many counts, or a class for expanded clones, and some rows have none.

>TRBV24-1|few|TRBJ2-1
ATSDPGQGGEQF
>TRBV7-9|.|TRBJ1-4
ASSLIRGGRLSEKLF
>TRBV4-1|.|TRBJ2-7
ASSQDLPALGGEQY
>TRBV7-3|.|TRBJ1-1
ASSSQGFTEAF
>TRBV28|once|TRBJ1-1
ASSLGTGHTEAF
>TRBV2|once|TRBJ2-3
ASKDRETTSSTQY
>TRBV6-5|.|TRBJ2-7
ASSYSGQGLTYEQY
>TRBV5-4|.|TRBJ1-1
AMKQTDGGTEAF
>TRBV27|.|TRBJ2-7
ASSRRHLYEQY
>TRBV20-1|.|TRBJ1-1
SASTPLGHTEAF
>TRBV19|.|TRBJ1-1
ASKTGGAWTEAF
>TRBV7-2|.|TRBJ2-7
ASSLGTGLYEQY
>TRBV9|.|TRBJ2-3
ASSVRGGYDWTQY
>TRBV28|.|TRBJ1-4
ASIPGGATNEKLF
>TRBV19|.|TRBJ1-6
ASSRTGNSPLH
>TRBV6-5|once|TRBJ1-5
ASSDGTGDQPQH
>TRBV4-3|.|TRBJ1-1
ASSQGQGEGRNTEAF
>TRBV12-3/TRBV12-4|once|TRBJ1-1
ASTPSVNTEAF
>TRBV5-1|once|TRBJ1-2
ASSQEGDYGYT
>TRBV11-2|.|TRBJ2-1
ASSEARGGDNEQF
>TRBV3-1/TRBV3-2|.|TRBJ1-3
ASTGGARSGNTIY
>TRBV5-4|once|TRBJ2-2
ASSLGGSGRQGELF
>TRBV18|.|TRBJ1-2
ASSPSTGQAGYGYT
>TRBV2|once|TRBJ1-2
ASSTTGLGGYT
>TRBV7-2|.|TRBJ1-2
ASSLAGTGVNGYT
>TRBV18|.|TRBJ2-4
ASSRSLGREDIQY
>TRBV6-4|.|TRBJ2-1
ASSEGGSEGNEQF
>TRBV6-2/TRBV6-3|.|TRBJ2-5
ASSYFGGETQY
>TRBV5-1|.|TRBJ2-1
ASSGGSSGSFHNEQF
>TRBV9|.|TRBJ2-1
ASSSRTGATNEQF
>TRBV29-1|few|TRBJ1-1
SVKQAGGLAF
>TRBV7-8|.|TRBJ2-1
ASSPQGRRGGLNEQF
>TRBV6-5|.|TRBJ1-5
ASSIQTGDQPQH